This T cell receptor (beta chain) is from a study of T cell responses to AZD1222 COVID-19 vaccine. This CDR3 is built from 15 residues. Germline CDR1 reads GTSNPN; CDR2 reads SVGIG (reference sequence). With V trimmed by 5 bases and J by 3 bases, 12 bases remained unmatched. Sequenced by immunoSEQ multiplex PCR; TCRdb stores in-frame clones only, minus some. There are some 130,000 clones in the sample; 75% to 90% occur only once, and approximately 6% lies in the top ten. This rearrangement joins TRBV30 to TRBJ1-1, with TRBD1 identical over 7 bases. The sample consisted of peripheral blood, taken on day 0 of AZD1222 vaccination. This sequence was found in an adult in good health. The CDR3 is CAWAHDRAMDTEAFF. The CDR3 DNA reads TGTGCCTGGGCCCACGACAGGGCGATGGACACTGAAGCTTTCTTT.